This T cell receptor (beta chain) was found in a study of graft-versus-host responses after intestinal transplantation. About the study: Recipients underwent multivisceral, liver-intestinal, or isolated intestinal transplants. Anti-thymocyte globulin induction, then tacrolimus and steroids for around 3 years, went to all recipients. Findings of the study overall: The marrow of recipients harbored GvH clones, and ileum or blood showed some of them first. Patients who carried graft-donor T cell macrochimerism also had high graft-versus-host to host-versus-graft clonal ratios in their allografts.

Germline lookup yields CDR1 SGHVS and CDR2 FQNEAQ. The CDR3 runs to 14 residues. Trimming pared 5 bases from V and 5 bases from J, leaving 15 bases between. With regard to this clone: The antigen is unknown.

Generated by immunoSEQ multiplex PCR, the TCRdb table keeps only in-frame clones and is missing some. The sample yields nearly 100,000 clones, 75% to 95% seen once. The sequence was obtained from a human patient who received an intestinal transplant, so some T cells may come from the graft donor. This rearrangement joins TRBV7-8 to TRBJ1-2, with D uncertain. Material: PBMCs, obtained just under 460 days after intestinal transplant. As DNA, the CDR3 is TGTGCCAGCAGCCTCGGACCGGCTTATTATGGCTACACCTTC. Translation gives CASSLGPAYYGYTF. Drawing the rest from reference TRBV7-8 and TRBJ1-2, the complete variable domain is GAGVSQSPRYKVAKRGQDVALRCDPISGHVSLFWYQQALGQGPEFLTYFQNEAQLDKSGLPSDRFFAERPEGSVSTLKIQRTQQEDSAVYLCASSLGPAYYGYTFGSGTRLTVV.